These 32 T cell receptor beta chains originate from one sample sequenced in a study of cytomegalovirus exposure and HLA in healthy donors. The PCR contained 60 Vbeta and 13 Jbeta primers. Generated by immunoSEQ multiplex PCR, the TCRdb table keeps only in-frame clones and is missing some. Counted here are under 200,000 clones, approximately 70% occurring once; the ten biggest clones make up over 1.5%. The sample comprised PBMCs. These receptors originate from a woman in her thirties in good health and CMV-seronegative.

V usage is TRBV5-1 and J usage is TRBJ2-7, with 9 nucleotides matching TRBD1. CDR1 and CDR2 (germline): SGHRS, YFSETQ. This CDR3 has 15 amino acids. J gave up 1 base and V 4 bases, and 6 bases lay outside the gene matches. The chain's CDR3 is CASSRTGTGSYEQYF. CDR3 bases: TGCGCCAGCAGCCGGACCGGGACAGGGTCCTACGAGCAGTACTTC.

The V call is TRBV10-3, the J call TRBJ1-1; TRBD1 matches 10 bases. Germline V gene data show CDR1 as ENHRY and CDR2 as SYGVKD. The CDR3 is 13 amino acids. Trimming at V came to 8 bases and at J to 5 bases, leaving 5 bases not matched to a gene. CDR3 nucleotides: TGTGCCATCTTCGGGACAGGGGCTACTGAAGCTTTCTTT. This sequence encodes CAIFGTGATEAFF.

This clone was detected ten times or more. The V call is TRBV11-3, the J call TRBJ2-3; 12 positions match TRBD2. Trimming cost V 4 bases and J 8 bases; bases outside gene matches: 4. CDR1 is SGHNT and CDR2 is YENEEA in the germline V gene. The CDR3 has 14 amino acids. Here the CDR3 reads CASSSLAGGSTQYF. CDR3 DNA sequence: TGTGCCAGCAGCTCTCTAGCGGGAGGGAGTACGCAGTATTTT.

This clone was seen only a few times. J is TRBJ1-3 and V is TRBV2; D remains ambiguous. V was shortened by 3 bases and J by 4 bases, with 16 bases between the two germline ends. Germline V lookup: CDR1 SNHLY, CDR2 FYNNEI. This CDR3 has 16 residues. The CDR3 protein is CASSDEGGLSGNTIYF. In DNA, the CDR3 is TGTGCCAGCAGTGATGAGGGCGGACTATCCGGAAACACCATATATTTT.

J is TRBJ1-1 and V is TRBV5-1; TRBD1 matches at 8 bases. With V trimmed by 5 bases and J by 0 bases, 3 bases remained unmatched. CDR3 length: 14 residues. CDR1 SGHRS and CDR2 YFSETQ come from the germline V gene. The DNA of the CDR3 is TGCGCCAGCAGGACAGGGGCGATGAACACTGAAGCTTTCTTT. This encodes CASRTGAMNTEAFF.

The chain is built from TRBV5-1 and TRBJ2-1; tentative D call: TRBD2 (6 bases). Germline V gives CDR1 SGHRS, CDR2 YFSETQ. V was pared by 5 bases and J by 7 bases, with 22 bases between. This CDR3 contains 16 residues. CDR3: CASSLDLSGRGNEQFF. CDR3 DNA sequence: TGCGCCAGCAGTTTAGACCTTAGCGGCCGGGGGAATGAGCAGTTCTTC. The entire variable domain, with the rest obtained from reference TRBV5-1 and TRBJ2-1, is as follows: KAGVTQTPRYLIKTRGQQVTLSCSPISGHRSVSWYQQTPGQGLQFLFEYFSETQRNKGNFPGRFSGRQFSNSRSEMNVSTLELGDSALYLCASSLDLSGRGNEQFFGPGTRLTVL.

This clone showed up just a few times. The rearrangement links TRBV7-8 to TRBJ1-2; no firm D call. Trimming removed 5 bases from V and 8 bases from J, with 15 bases in between. Germline V gives CDR1 SGHVS, CDR2 FQNEAQ. CDR3 length equals 13 residues. Written as DNA, the CDR3 is TGTGCCAGCAGCGTCCGTGAAGGGAGCGGCTACACCTTC. Its translation is CASSVREGSGYTF.

The chain joins TRBV19 to TRBJ1-4; 9 nucleotides agree with TRBD1. Per germline, CDR1 LNHDA and CDR2 SQIVND (reference sequence). This CDR3 has 15 amino acids. V lost 10 bases to trimming and J lost 8 bases; unmatched junction nucleotides: 14. The DNA of the CDR3 is TGTGCCATCGGGACAGGGAGAATCGGTCGCGAAAAACTGTTTTTT. It codes for CAIGTGRIGREKLFF.

This chain joins TRBV11-2 and TRBJ1-4, with TRBD1 as a possible D gene (5 bases). Germline loops: CDR1 SGHAT, CDR2 FQNNGV. Trimming stripped 5 bases from V and 8 bases from J, with 21 bases between. This CDR3 has 16 amino acids. CDR3 amino acids: CASSPQRGMTSEKLFF. CDR3 nucleotides: TGTGCCAGCAGCCCACAAAGGGGTATGACATCCGAAAAACTGTTTTTT.

This clone came up once. The rearrangement uses TRBV2 and TRBJ1-6, with 7 bases that match TRBD1. The germline CDR1 and CDR2 sequences are SNHLY and FYNNEI. This CDR3 comprises 13 residues. The V and J ends lost 7 bases and 9 bases, in that order; junction bases with no gene match: 6. CDR3 loop: CASNSDRASPLHF. The CDR3 coding sequence is TGTGCCAGCAACTCCGACAGGGCTTCACCCCTCCACTTT.

The rearrangement uses TRBV5-8 and TRBJ2-7, with TRBD1 matching over 7 bases. With 3 bases clipped from V and 1 base from J, the junction kept 16 bases outside the gene matches. This CDR3 region has 18 residues. The germline CDR1 and CDR2 sequences are SGHTS and YDEGEE. The CDR3 loop reads CASSSPRRPGTESYEQYF. The CDR3 DNA is TGTGCCAGCAGCTCCCCTAGAAGACCCGGGACAGAGTCCTACGAGCAGTACTTC.

The chain recombines TRBV11-2 with TRBJ2-2; D is possibly TRBD2 (5 bases). V gave up 0 bases and J gave up 5 bases, with 13 bases separating them. CDR3 length: 16 amino acids. The V gene's germline CDR1 is SGHAT and CDR2 FQNNGV. CDR3 bases: TGTGCCAGCAGCTTAGACCCCGAGGGAAGGACCGGGGAGCTGTTTTTT. It yields the protein CASSLDPEGRTGELFF.

This clone was observed a handful of times. This CDR3 reads CASSQDGERLWGNTIYF. The CDR3 coding sequence is TGTGCCAGCAGCCAAGACGGAGAGCGGTTGTGGGGAAACACCATATATTTT. The chain recombines TRBV14 with TRBJ1-3; no definite D call. The germline V and J ends were trimmed by 0 bases and 4 bases, with 16 bases remaining between them. The CDR3 is 17 amino acids. Per the germline V gene, CDR1 is SGHDN and CDR2 is FVKESK.

The genes are TRBV4-3 and TRBJ1-1, with D perhaps matching TRBD1 (5 bases). Germline V gene data show CDR1 as LGHNA and CDR2 as YSLEER. The CDR3 consists of 15 residues. V was cut by 0 bases and J by 0 bases, with 8 bases left in between. The CDR3 DNA sequence: TGCGCCAGCAGCCAAGAGGGGGGTTTGAACACTGAAGCTTTCTTT. Its protein product is CASSQEGGLNTEAFF.

The table lists this clone with a few counts. The chain joins TRBV30 to TRBJ1-1; tentatively, D is TRBD1 (6 bases). The V end lost 4 bases, the J end lost 9 bases, and 15 bases lay between the germline ends. The length of the CDR3 is 12 residues. Germline loops: CDR1 GTSNPN, CDR2 SVGIG (reference sequence). The CDR3: CAWTVGAAKAFF. The CDR3 region has the DNA TGTGCCTGGACCGTGGGGGCAGCTAAAGCTTTCTTT. The complete variable domain, with remaining parts taken from reference TRBV30 and TRBJ1-1, reads SQTIHQWPATLVQPVGSPLSLECTVEGTSNPNLYWYRQAAGRGLQLLFYSVGIGQISSEVPQNLSASRPQDRQFILSSKKLLLSDSGFYLCAWTVGAAKAFFGQGTRLTVV.

The V and J genes are TRBV5-1 and TRBJ2-5; D is ambiguous. The CDR3 is 13 residues long. Trimming removed 0 bases at V and 5 bases at J, with 8 bases between. Per germline, CDR1 SGHRS and CDR2 YFSETQ. CDR3 sequence reads: CASSLALGETQYF. The CDR3 DNA is TGCGCCAGCAGCTTGGCACTCGGGGAGACCCAGTACTTC.

V usage is TRBV9 and J usage is TRBJ2-1, with D perhaps TRBD2 (6 bases). CDR3 length: 16 residues. Germline-derived CDR1 and CDR2 are SGDLS and YYNGEE. V was cut by 0 bases and J by 9 bases, with 19 bases left in between. The CDR3 here is CASSVVSGSSATEQFF. The CDR3 coding sequence is TGTGCCAGCAGCGTAGTTAGCGGCTCTTCAGCAACTGAGCAGTTCTTC.

The chain recombines TRBV29-1 with TRBJ1-1; the match to TRBD1 covers 7 bases. Looked up from germline, CDR1 is SQVTM and CDR2 is ANQGSEA. This CDR3 has 10 residues. V lost 6 bases, J lost 7 bases, and 2 bases stayed unmatched. CDR3 in amino acids: CSVRDSEAFF. The DNA for the CDR3 is TGCAGCGTCAGGGACAGTGAAGCTTTCTTT.

The CDR3 loop reads CASSYGRWNTGELFF. CDR3 in DNA: TGTGCCAGCAGTTATGGCAGGTGGAACACCGGGGAGCTGTTTTTT. V and J are TRBV6-5 and TRBJ2-2; D is unclear. The CDR3 runs to 15 residues. Germline V gene data show CDR1 as MNHEY and CDR2 as SVGAGI. Trimming shortened V by 3 bases and J by 1 base, and 9 bases separated the two germline ends.

The rearrangement links TRBV10-3 to TRBJ2-7; TRBD1 agrees at 7 bases. The germline V gene encodes CDR1 ENHRY and CDR2 SYGVKD. This CDR3 comprises 13 residues. J lost 4 bases, V lost 8 bases, and 8 bases had no gene match. CDR3 protein: CAIWDSVEYEQYF. The CDR3 DNA reads TGTGCCATCTGGGACAGTGTGGAGTACGAGCAGTACTTC.

The chain combines TRBV7-2 with TRBJ2-7; a weak D match, TRBD1 (6 bases). Germline lookup yields CDR1 SGHTA and CDR2 FQGNSA. V dropped 4 bases and J dropped 5 bases, with 18 bases sitting between them. The CDR3 covers 15 residues. This CDR3 is CASSWTDFRGNEQYF. CDR3 nucleotide sequence: TGTGCCAGCAGCTGGACAGACTTCCGAGGAAACGAGCAGTACTTC.

This chain connects TRBV5-1 to TRBJ2-7, with 8 bases aligning to TRBD1. V gave up 2 bases and J gave up 2 bases; unmatched junction bases: 3. The CDR3 is 14 residues long. Per the germline V gene, CDR1 is SGHRS and CDR2 is YFSETQ. The CDR3 spells CASSFGTGPYEQYF. The CDR3 DNA is TGCGCCAGCAGCTTCGGGACAGGCCCCTACGAGCAGTACTTC.

V is TRBV7-3 and J is TRBJ2-3, with TRBD2 identical over 8 bases. Germline CDR1 and CDR2: SGHTA and FQGTGA. The CDR3 runs to 16 residues. Losses at the gene ends were 5 bases for V and 0 bases for J; bases not matched to a gene: 7. CDR3 DNA sequence: TGTGCCAGCAGCCTCAGCGGGAGCCCTAGCACAGATACGCAGTATTTT. Translated: CASSLSGSPSTDTQYF.

This clone appeared a single time. The chain is built from TRBV4-3 and TRBJ2-7, with D possibly matching TRBD1 (6 bases). Germline V lookup: CDR1 LGHNA, CDR2 YSLEER. V dropped 3 bases and J dropped 3 bases, with 15 bases sitting between them. CDR3 length: 15 amino acids. CDR3 region: CASSHEGKGGYEQYF. The CDR3 coding sequence is TGCGCCAGCAGCCACGAAGGGAAAGGGGGCTACGAGCAGTACTTC.

The V gene is TRBV5-5, the J gene TRBJ2-7, with 7 bases identical to TRBD1. This CDR3 has 14 amino acids. The ends lost 4 bases at V and 3 bases at J; junction bases unmatched: 7. Germline CDR1 reads SGHKS; CDR2 reads YYEKEE (reference sequence). This CDR3 is CASSQGVGSYEQYF. CDR3 DNA sequence: TGTGCCAGCAGCCAGGGGGTAGGGAGCTACGAGCAGTACTTC.

The CDR3 loop is CASSLVNSGANVLTF. CDR3 sequence (DNA): TGTGCCAGCAGCTTAGTAAACTCTGGGGCCAACGTCCTGACTTTC. The chain carries TRBV7-8 and TRBJ2-6; D gene ambiguous. Trimming pared 1 base from V and 0 bases from J, leaving 4 bases between. This CDR3 has 15 residues. From germline, CDR1 is SGHVS and CDR2 FQNEAQ.

V gene TRBV6-5 combines with J gene TRBJ1-1; 9 nucleotides align to TRBD1. The germline V gene encodes CDR1 MNHEY and CDR2 SVGAGI. With V trimmed by 9 bases and J by 1 base, 9 bases remained unmatched. The CDR3 spans 15 residues. This chain's CDR3 is CARGDRDEGNTEAFF. The CDR3 region has the DNA TGTGCCAGGGGGGACAGGGACGAAGGGAACACTGAAGCTTTCTTT.

The rearrangement links TRBV5-1 to TRBJ1-1; no definite D call. The CDR3 consists of 15 residues. Between the trimmed V and J ends, which lost 4 bases and 3 bases, there was a span of 16 bases. Per the germline V gene, CDR1 is SGHRS and CDR2 is YFSETQ. CDR3 DNA: TGCGCCAGCAGCCCCTGGGGAGGCAGAGACACTGAAGCTTTCTTT. Translating gives CASSPWGGRDTEAFF. The full variable domain, rest sourced from reference TRBV5-1 and TRBJ1-1, is KAGVTQTPRYLIKTRGQQVTLSCSPISGHRSVSWYQQTPGQGLQFLFEYFSETQRNKGNFPGRFSGRQFSNSRSEMNVSTLELGDSALYLCASSPWGGRDTEAFFGQGTRLTVV.

This chain joins TRBV15 and TRBJ2-5; the D is unclear. Germline V gene sequence: CDR1 LNHNV, CDR2 YYDKDF (reference sequence). V lost 6 bases and J 5 bases, leaving 13 bases between the germline ends. The CDR3 length is 13 residues. The CDR3 here is CATRVPVAETQYF. The CDR3 DNA reads as TGTGCCACCAGGGTACCCGTCGCGGAGACCCAGTACTTC.

The chain carries TRBV9 and TRBJ2-3; 10 nucleotides match TRBD1. This CDR3 has 17 residues. The V gene's germline CDR1 is SGDLS and CDR2 YYNGEE. Trimming cost V 0 bases and J 4 bases; bases outside gene matches: 8. As DNA, the CDR3 is TGTGCCAGCAGCGTAGCCTATCAGACAGGGGGCGCAGATACGCAGTATTTT. It specifies CASSVAYQTGGADTQYF.

The genes are TRBV6-5 and TRBJ1-1; TRBD1 agrees at 7 bases. The V gene's germline CDR1 is MNHEY and CDR2 SVGAGI. This CDR3 is built from 13 residues. V lost 7 bases and J lost 5; bases outside the gene matches: 7. The CDR3 region has the DNA TGTGCCAGCACAGACAGGGTTAGGACTGAAGCTTTCTTT. Amino acids: CASTDRVRTEAFF.

V usage is TRBV9 and J usage is TRBJ2-1; 8 bases map to TRBD1. J was trimmed by 5 bases and V by 0 bases; bases with no gene match: 4. CDR3 length: 15 residues. Germline CDR1 is SGDLS and CDR2 is YYNGEE. The CDR3 sequence is CASSVEWTGNNEQFF. The CDR3 coding sequence is TGTGCCAGCAGCGTAGAGTGGACAGGGAACAATGAGCAGTTCTTC. Combining the CDR3 with reference TRBV9 and TRBJ2-1 gives the whole variable domain DSGVTQTPKHLITATGQRVTLRCSPRSGDLSVYWYQQSLDQGLQFLIQYYNGEERAKGNILERFSAQQFPDLHSELNLSSLELGDSALYFCASSVEWTGNNEQFFGPGTRLTVL.